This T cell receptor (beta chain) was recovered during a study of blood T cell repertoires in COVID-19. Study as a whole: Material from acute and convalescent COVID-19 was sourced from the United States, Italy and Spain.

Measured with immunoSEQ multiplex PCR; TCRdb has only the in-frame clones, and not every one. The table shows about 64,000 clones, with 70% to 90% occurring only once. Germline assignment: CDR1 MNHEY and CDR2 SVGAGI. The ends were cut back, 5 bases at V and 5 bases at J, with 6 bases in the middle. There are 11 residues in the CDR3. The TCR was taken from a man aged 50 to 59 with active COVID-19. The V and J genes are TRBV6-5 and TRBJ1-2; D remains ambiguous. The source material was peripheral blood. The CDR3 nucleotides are TGTGCCAGCAGTAGCACTTATGGCTACACCTTC. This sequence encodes CASSSTYGYTF.